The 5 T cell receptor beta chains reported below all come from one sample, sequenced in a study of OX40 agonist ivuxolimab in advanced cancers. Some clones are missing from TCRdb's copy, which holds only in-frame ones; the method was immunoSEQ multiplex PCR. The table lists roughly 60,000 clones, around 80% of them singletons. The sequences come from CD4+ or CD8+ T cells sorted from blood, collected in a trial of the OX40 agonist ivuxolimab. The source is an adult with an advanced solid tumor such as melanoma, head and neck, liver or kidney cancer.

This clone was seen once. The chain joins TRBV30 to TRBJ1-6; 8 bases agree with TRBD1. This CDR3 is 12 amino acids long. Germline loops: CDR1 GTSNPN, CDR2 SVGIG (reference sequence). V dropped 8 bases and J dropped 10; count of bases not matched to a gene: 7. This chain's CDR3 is CAGHRGNSPLHF. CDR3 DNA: TGTGCCGGCCACAGGGGGAACTCACCCCTCCACTTT.

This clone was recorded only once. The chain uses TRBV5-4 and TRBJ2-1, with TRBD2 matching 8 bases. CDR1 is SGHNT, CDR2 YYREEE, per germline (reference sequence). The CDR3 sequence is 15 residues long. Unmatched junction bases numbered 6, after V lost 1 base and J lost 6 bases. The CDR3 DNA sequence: TGTGCCAGCAGCTTGCCGGGGGGGCCAGGCAATGAGCAGTTCTTC. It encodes CASSLPGGPGNEQFF.

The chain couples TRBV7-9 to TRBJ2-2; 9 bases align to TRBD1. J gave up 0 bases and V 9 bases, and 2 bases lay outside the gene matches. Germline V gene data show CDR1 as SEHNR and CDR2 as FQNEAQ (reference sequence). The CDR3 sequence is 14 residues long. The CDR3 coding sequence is TGTGCCAGACAGGGGGCTTCGAACACCGGGGAGCTGTTTTTT. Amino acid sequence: CARQGASNTGELFF.

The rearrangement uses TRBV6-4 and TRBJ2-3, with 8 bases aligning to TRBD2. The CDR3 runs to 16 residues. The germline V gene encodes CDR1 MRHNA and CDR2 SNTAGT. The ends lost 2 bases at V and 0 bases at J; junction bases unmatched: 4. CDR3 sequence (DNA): TGTGCCAGCAGTGACGCAGCGGGAGTGAGCACAGATACGCAGTATTTT. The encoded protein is CASSDAAGVSTDTQYF.

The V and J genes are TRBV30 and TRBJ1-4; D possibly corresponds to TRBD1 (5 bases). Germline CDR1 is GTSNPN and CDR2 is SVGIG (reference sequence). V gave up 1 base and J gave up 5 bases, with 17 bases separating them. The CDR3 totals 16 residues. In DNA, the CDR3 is TGTGCCTGGAGTGCCCGCTCGGACATCTCGAATGAAAAACTGTTTTTT. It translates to CAWSARSDISNEKLFF. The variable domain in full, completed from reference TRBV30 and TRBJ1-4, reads SQTIHQWPATLVQPVGSPLSLECTVEGTSNPNLYWYRQAAGRGLQLLFYSVGIGQISSEVPQNLSASRPQDRQFILSSKKLLLSDSGFYLCAWSARSDISNEKLFFGSGTQLSVL.